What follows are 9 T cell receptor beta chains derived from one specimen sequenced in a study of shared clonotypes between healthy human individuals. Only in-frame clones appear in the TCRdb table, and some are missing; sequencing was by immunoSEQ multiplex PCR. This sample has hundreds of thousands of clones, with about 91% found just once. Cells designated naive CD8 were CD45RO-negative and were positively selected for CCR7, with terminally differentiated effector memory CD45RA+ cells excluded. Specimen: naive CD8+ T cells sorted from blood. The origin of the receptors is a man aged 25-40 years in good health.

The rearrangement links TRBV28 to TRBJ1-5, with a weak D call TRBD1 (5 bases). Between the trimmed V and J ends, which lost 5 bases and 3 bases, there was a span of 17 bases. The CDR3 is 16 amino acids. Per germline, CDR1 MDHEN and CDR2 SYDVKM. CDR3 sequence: CASSPQGRQANQPQHF. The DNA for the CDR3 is TGTGCCAGCAGTCCCCAGGGAAGGCAGGCCAATCAGCCCCAGCATTTT. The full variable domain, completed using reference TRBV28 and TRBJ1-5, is DVKVTQSSRYLVKRTGEKVFLECVQDMDHENMFWYRQDPGLGLRLIYFSYDVKMKEKGDIPEGYSVSREKKERFSLILESASTNQTSMYLCASSPQGRQANQPQHFGDGTRLSIL.

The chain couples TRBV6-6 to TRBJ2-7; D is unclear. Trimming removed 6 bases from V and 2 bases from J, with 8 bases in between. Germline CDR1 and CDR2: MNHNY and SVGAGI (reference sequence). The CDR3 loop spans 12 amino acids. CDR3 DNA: TGTGCCAGCAGGGATACCCCCTACGAGCAGTACTTC. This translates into CASRDTPYEQYF.

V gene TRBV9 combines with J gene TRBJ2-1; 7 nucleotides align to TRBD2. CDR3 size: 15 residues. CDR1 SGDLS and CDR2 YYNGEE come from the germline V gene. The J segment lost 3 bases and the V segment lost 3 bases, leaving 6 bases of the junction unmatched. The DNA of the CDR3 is TGTGCCAGCAGCGCCGGCGGGGGAGTCTACAATGAGCAGTTCTTC. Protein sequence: CASSAGGGVYNEQFF. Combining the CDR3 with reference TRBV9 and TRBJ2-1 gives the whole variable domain DSGVTQTPKHLITATGQRVTLRCSPRSGDLSVYWYQQSLDQGLQFLIQYYNGEERAKGNILERFSAQQFPDLHSELNLSSLELGDSALYFCASSAGGGVYNEQFFGPGTRLTVL.

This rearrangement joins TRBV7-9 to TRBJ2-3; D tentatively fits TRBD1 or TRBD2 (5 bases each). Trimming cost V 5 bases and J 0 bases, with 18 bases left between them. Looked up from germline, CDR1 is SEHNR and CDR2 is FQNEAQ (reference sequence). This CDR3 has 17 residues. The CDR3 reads CASSPGTGTDSTDTQYF. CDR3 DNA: TGTGCCAGCAGCCCTGGTACTGGGACGGACAGCACAGATACGCAGTATTTT.

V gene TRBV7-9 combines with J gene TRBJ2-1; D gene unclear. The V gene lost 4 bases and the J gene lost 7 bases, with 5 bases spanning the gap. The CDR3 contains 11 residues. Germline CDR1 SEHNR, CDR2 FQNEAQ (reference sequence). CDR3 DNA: TGTGCCAGCAGCTCCATAAATGAGCAGTTCTTC. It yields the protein CASSSINEQFF.

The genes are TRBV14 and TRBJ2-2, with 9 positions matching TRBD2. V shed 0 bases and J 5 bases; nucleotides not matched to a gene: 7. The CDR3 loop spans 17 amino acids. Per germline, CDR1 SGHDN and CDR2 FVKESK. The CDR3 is CASSQDLTSGRTGELFF. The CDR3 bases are TGTGCCAGCAGCCAAGATCTCACTAGCGGGCGGACCGGGGAGCTGTTTTTT. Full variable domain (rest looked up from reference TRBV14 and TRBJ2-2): EAGVTQFPSHSVIEKGQTVTLRCDPISGHDNLYWYRRVMGKEIKFLLHFVKESKQDESGMPNNRFLAERTGGTYSTLKVQPAELEDSGVYFCASSQDLTSGRTGELFFGEGSRLTVL.

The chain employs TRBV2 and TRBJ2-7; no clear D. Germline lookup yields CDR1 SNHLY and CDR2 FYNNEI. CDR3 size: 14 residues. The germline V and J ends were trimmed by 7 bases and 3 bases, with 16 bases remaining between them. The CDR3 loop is CASNLNLEFYEQYF. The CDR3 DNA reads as TGTGCCAGCAACCTGAACCTAGAATTCTACGAGCAGTACTTC.

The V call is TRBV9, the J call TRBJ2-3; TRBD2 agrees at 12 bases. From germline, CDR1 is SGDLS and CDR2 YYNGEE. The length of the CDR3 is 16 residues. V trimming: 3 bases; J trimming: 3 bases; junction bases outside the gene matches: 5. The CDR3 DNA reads TGTGCCAGCAGCGCGGAGACTAGCGGGAGAACAGATACGCAGTATTTT. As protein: CASSAETSGRTDTQYF.

The CDR3 DNA reads TGCGCCAGCAGTGAGTCCCCCCGCGGCCCAAGCTCCTACAATGAGCAGTTCTTC. As protein: CASSESPRGPSSYNEQFF. The J gene is TRBJ2-1, the V gene TRBV10-2; D uncertain. The CDR3 length is 18 residues. The ends were cut back, 0 bases at V and 0 bases at J, with 15 bases in the middle. CDR1 and CDR2 (germline): WSHSY, SAAADI.